The clone carrying this T cell receptor beta chain was detected only once. Germline V gene sequence: CDR1 MNHNS, CDR2 SASEGT. This CDR3 is built from 17 residues. Between the trimmed V and J ends, which lost 4 bases and 2 bases, there was a span of 21 bases. The data stem from a study of control samples from healthy donors and cancer patients. Assay: immunoSEQ multiplex PCR; the TCRdb copy retains only in-frame clones and omits some. The sample consists of more than 75,000 clones, around 90% of them appearing once. Material for sequencing was PBMCs. The rearrangement uses TRBV6-1 and TRBJ2-7; D may be TRBD1 (6 bases). The clonotype originates from a woman aged 60-75 years with head and neck cancer. CDR3 amino acids: CASSVTQPRGETYEQYF. The CDR3 nucleotides read TGTGCCAGCAGTGTAACACAACCCAGGGGCGAGACCTACGAGCAGTACTTC.